This T cell receptor (beta chain) was sequenced during a study of blood T cell repertoires in COVID-19. As for the study in general: COVID-19 samples, acute and convalescent, were from the United States, Italy and Spain. Sample material is recorded as cDNA or gDNA derived from T cells, B-cell-depleted T cells, or PBMCs.

This CDR3 comprises 11 residues. V was cut by 4 bases and J by 2 bases, with 4 bases left in between. Germline V gene sequence: CDR1 SGDLS, CDR2 YYNGEE. Original processing notes: By means of reference gene primer amplification, nucleated cell counts were estimated. Assay: immunoSEQ multiplex PCR; the TCRdb copy retains only in-frame clones and omits some. That table supplies the V and J calls and clone size; D and trimming were determined from the DNA. The sample includes tens of thousands of clones, about 86% of them seen just once. The chain employs TRBV9 and TRBJ2-7, with unresolved D. This TCR came from a woman older than 75 in a cohort sampled during active or convalescent COVID-19. Material for sequencing was peripheral blood. Here the CDR3 reads CASSSAYEQYF. The CDR3 DNA sequence: TGTGCCAGCAGCTCAGCCTACGAGCAGTACTTC.